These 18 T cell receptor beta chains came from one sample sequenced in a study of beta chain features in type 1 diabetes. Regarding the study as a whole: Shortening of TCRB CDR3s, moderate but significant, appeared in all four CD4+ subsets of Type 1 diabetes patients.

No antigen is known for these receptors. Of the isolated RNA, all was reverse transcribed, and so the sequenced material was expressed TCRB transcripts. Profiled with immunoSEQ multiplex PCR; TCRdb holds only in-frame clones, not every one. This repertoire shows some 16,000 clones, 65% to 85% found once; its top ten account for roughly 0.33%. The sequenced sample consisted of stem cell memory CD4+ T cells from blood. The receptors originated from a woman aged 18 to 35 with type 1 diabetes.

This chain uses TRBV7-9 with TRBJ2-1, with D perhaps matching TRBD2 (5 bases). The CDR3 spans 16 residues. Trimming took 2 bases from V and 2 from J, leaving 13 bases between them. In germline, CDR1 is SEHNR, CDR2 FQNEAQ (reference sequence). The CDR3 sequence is CASSLTRQRPYNEQFF. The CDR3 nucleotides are TGTGCCAGCAGCTTAACCCGTCAGCGGCCCTACAATGAGCAGTTCTTC.

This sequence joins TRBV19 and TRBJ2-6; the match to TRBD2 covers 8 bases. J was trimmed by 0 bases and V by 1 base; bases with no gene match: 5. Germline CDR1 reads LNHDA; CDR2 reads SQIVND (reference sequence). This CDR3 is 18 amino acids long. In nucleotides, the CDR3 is TGTGCCAGTAGTATAGGGGCTAGCGGGCTCTCTGGGGCCAACGTCCTGACTTTC. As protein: CASSIGASGLSGANVLTF.

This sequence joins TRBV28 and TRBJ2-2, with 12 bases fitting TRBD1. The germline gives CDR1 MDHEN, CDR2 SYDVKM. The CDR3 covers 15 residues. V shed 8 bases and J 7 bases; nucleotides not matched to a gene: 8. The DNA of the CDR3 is TGTGCCAGCTATTGGGGGACAGGGGGCTACGGGGAGCTGTTTTTT. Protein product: CASYWGTGGYGELFF.

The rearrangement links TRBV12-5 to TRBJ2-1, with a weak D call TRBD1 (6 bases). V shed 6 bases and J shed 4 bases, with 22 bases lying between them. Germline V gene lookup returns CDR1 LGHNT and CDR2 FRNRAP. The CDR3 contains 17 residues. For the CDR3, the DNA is TGTGCTAGTGGACTCCTACCCCGCGTACAGGGATACAATGAGCAGTTCTTC. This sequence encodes CASGLLPRVQGYNEQFF.

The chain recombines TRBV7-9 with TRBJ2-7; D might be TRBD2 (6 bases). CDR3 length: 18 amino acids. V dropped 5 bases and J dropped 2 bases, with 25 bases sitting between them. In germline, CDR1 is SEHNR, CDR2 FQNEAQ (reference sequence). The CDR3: CASSLHPIKRVSPYEQYF. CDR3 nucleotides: TGTGCCAGCAGCCTCCATCCAATAAAGCGGGTGAGCCCCTACGAGCAGTACTTC.

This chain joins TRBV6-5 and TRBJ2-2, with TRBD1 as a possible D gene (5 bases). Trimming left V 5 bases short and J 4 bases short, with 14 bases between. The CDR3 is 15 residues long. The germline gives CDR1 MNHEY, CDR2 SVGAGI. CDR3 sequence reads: CASSRGYDRTGELFF. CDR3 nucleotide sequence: TGTGCCAGCAGTAGGGGTTACGACCGCACCGGGGAGCTGTTTTTT.

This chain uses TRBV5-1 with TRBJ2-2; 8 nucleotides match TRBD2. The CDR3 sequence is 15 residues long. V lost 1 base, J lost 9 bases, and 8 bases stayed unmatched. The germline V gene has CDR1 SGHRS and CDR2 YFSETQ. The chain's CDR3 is CASSLSREGRRELFF. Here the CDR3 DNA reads TGCGCCAGCAGCTTGAGCCGGGAGGGCCGAAGGGAGCTGTTTTTT.

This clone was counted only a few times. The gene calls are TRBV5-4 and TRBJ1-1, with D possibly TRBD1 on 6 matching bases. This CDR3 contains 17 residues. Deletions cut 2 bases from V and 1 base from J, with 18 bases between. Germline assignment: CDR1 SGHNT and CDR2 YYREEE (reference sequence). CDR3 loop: CASSFPKQGVKNTEAFF. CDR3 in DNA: TGTGCCAGCAGCTTCCCGAAACAGGGTGTGAAGAACACTGAAGCTTTCTTT.

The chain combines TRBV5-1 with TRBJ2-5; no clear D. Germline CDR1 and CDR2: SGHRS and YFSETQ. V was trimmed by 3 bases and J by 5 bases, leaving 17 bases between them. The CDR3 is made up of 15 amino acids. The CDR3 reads CASSSVDPLRETQYF. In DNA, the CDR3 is TGCGCCAGCAGCTCGGTGGATCCACTCAGGGAGACCCAGTACTTC.

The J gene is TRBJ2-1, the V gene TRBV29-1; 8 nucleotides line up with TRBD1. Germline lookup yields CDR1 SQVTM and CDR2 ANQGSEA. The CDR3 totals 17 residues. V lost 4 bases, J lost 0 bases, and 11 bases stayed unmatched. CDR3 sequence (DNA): TGCAGCGTTGGACGGCAGGGGGCCATAAGCTCCTACAATGAGCAGTTCTTC. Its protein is CSVGRQGAISSYNEQFF.

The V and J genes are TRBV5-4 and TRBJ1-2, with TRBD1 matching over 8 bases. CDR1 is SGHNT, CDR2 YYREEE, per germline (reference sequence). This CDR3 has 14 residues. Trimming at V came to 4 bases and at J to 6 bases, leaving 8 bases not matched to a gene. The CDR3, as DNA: TGTGCCAGCAGCCCTCAGACAGGGGCGGATGGCTACACCTTC. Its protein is CASSPQTGADGYTF.

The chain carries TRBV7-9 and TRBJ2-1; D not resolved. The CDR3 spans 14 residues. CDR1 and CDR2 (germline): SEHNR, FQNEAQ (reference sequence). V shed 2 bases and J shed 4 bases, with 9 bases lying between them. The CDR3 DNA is TGTGCCAGCAGCTTAACCGGAGTGTACAATGAGCAGTTCTTC. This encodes CASSLTGVYNEQFF.

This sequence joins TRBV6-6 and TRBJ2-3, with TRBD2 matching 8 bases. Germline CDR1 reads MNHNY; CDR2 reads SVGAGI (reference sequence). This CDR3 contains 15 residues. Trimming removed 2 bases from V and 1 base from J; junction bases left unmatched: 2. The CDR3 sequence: CASSYTSGGTDTQYF. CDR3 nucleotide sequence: TGTGCCAGCAGTTACACTAGCGGCGGCACAGATACGCAGTATTTT.

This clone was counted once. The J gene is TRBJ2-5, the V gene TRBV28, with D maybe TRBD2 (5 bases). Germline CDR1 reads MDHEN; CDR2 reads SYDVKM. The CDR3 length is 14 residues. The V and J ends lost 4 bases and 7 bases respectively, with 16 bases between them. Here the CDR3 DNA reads TGTGCCAGCAGTTGGGGAGCTGGCTTGGGGACCCAGTACTTC. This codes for CASSWGAGLGTQYF.

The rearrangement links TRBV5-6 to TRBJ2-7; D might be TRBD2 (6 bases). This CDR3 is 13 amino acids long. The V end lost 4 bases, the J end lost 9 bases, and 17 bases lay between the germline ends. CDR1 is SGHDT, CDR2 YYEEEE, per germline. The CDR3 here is CASSPGILAAQYV. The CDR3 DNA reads TGTGCCAGCAGCCCTGGAATACTAGCCGCGCAGTACGTC.

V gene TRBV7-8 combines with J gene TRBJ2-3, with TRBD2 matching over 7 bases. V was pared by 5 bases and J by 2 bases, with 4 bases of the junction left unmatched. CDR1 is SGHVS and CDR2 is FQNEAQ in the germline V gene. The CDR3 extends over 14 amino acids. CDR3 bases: TGTGCCAGCAGCCCGGGACTAAACACAGATACGCAGTATTTT. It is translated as CASSPGLNTDTQYF.

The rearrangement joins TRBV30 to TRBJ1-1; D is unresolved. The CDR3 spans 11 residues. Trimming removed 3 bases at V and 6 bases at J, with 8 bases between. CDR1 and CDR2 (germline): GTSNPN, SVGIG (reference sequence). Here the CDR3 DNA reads TGTGCCTGGAGCAGAAGCGCTGAAGCTTTCTTT. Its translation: CAWSRSAEAFF.

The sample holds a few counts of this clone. The CDR3 nucleotides read TGTGCCAGCAGTGAAGCGCTTGGTCCTAGAGGGGAAAAACTGTTTTTT. Amino acid sequence: CASSEALGPRGEKLFF. V gene TRBV2 combines with J gene TRBJ1-4; D remains ambiguous. In germline, CDR1 is SNHLY, CDR2 FYNNEI. The V end was cut by 0 bases, the J end by 8 bases, with 16 bases between. The CDR3 is made up of 16 amino acids.